This TCR beta chain was profiled in a study of T-cell reconstitution after alpha-beta-depleted transplantation in children. Using unique molecular identifiers, the investigators prepared the TCRbeta library. TCRdb re-derived calls from the PCR reads in MiXCR, one entry per CDR3 protein. The sample contains approximately 350,000 distinct CDR3 sequences, 10% to 13% of which appear only once. The V gene's germline CDR1 is SEHNR and CDR2 FQNEAQ (reference sequence). CDR3 length: 14 residues. The germline V and J ends were trimmed by 1 base and 2 bases, with 9 bases remaining between them. The sequence came from a human donor who donated a stem cell graft to a child with acute lymphoblastic leukemia. The rearrangement uses TRBV7-9 and TRBJ2-7; D not certain. The specimen comprised PBMCs from the stem cell graft donor, sampled from the stem cell graft. The CDR3 nucleotides are TGTGCCAGCAGCTTAGTAGGCAGCCCCTACGAGCAGTACTTC. Residues: CASSLVGSPYEQYF. The variable domain in full, with the rest retrieved from reference TRBV7-9 and TRBJ2-7, is DTGVSQNPRHKITKRGQNVTFRCDPISEHNRLYWYRQTLGQGPEFLTYFQNEAQLEKSRLLSDRFSAERPKGSFSTLEIQRTEQGDSAMYLCASSLVGSPYEQYFGPGTRLTVT.